Many counts were recorded for the clone carrying this T cell receptor (beta chain). The antigen is unknown. These data are taken from a study of T cells after yellow fever vaccination. Germline values: CDR1 SGHAT, CDR2 FQNNGV. The CDR3 has 13 amino acids. V lost 1 base and J 6 bases, leaving 9 bases between the germline ends. TCRdb called the 5' RACE reads again in MiXCR, with one record for every CDR3 protein. In the table there are around 310,000 distinct CDR3 sequences, about 4% of which are singletons. Overall study results and limits: Abundant clonotypes (contaminants from the bulk population) could be present in FACS-sorted repertoires. In post-booster samples, most primary-vaccination clones reappeared (just under 98% CD4, 88% CD8).

This receptor was taken from a man between 18 and 29 years old who received the YFV17D yellow fever vaccine. This sequence joins TRBV11-2 and TRBJ1-2; D gene ambiguous. The sequences come from PBMCs, collected 5 days after the yellow fever booster vaccination. CDR3 in amino acids: CASSLGTGDGYTF. The CDR3 nucleotides are TGTGCCAGCAGCTTAGGGACCGGGGATGGCTACACCTTC.